Listed below are T cell receptor beta chains from one sample, sequenced in a study of long-term antiretroviral therapy in people with HIV. Data came from immunoSEQ multiplex PCR; TCRdb stores just in-frame clones and leaves some out. Altogether 20,000 to 25,000 clones are present, around 83% being singletons, with the ten largest covering 5% to 7%. The specimen comprised unsorted PBMCs, sampled 0.2 years after starting antiretroviral therapy. Source of these receptors: a woman between 25 and 40 years old with HIV. The CDR3 runs from the conserved cysteine through the conserved F or W. A D gene is named only where the DNA matches it firmly. The size field is filled for only some rows; it gives once, few, many or a size class.

NA NA TRBJ2-2 TRBV21-1 TGTGCCAGCAGCAAAGGAGACAGGGGGCTTGCCGGGGAGCTGTTTTTT CASSKGDRGLAGELFF
NA NA TRBJ1-2 TRBV6-5 TGTGCCAGCAGCCCGGGGAGGGGAAGGGGCTACACCTTC CASSPGRGRGYTF
NA TRBD1 TRBJ1-2 TRBV7-2 TGTGCCAGCAGCTTAAGACTCTTATCGGGACAGGAAAGAGGCTACACCTTC CASSLRLLSGQERGYTF
NA NA TRBJ1-5 TRBV7-2 TGTGCCAGCAGCTTAGAGTTGCAGGGGTCCGGGCCCCAGCATTTT CASSLELQGSGPQHF
NA NA TRBJ1-5 TRBV6-5 TGTGCCAGCAGTTACTATTCGGGCTTCAATCAGCCCCAGCATTTT CASSYYSGFNQPQHF
NA NA TRBJ2-2 TRBV5-1 TGCGCCAGCAGCTTGGAAGGGGCCGGGGAGCTGTTTTTT CASSLEGAGELFF
NA NA TRBJ2-2 TRBV7-9 TGCACCCTTGGCACCGGGGAGCTGTTTTTT CTLGTGELFF
NA NA TRBJ1-2 TRBV7-9 TGTGCCAGCAGCTTAGCAGGTCTCTATGGCTACACCTTC CASSLAGLYGYTF
NA NA TRBJ2-5 TRBV30 TGTGCCTGGAGTGTATGGGGTTCAGGCCAGCAAGAGACCCAGTACTTC CAWSVWGSGQQETQYF
NA NA TRBJ1-2 TRBV29-1 TGCAGCGTTGTGTATGGGGGGTCGGCCTATGGCTACACCTTC CSVVYGGSAYGYTF
few TRBD1 TRBJ2-7 TRBV4-2 TGTGCCAGCAGCCGTGACAGGGTCGACGAGCAGTACTTC CASSRDRVDEQYF
NA TRBD2 TRBJ2-3 TRBV9 TGTGCCAGCAGCGCGACTAGCGGGGGTCCAGATACGCAGTATTTT CASSATSGGPDTQYF
NA NA TRBJ1-3 TRBV7-3 TGTGCCAGCAGCTTACAGGGATCGAACACCATATATTTT CASSLQGSNTIYF
NA NA TRBJ2-3 TRBV7-6 TGTGCCAGCAGCCGAGCTGGGGGAACGCAGTATTTT CASSRAGGTQYF
NA TRBD1 TRBJ1-1 TRBV10-3 TGTGCCACCAGGGGGATTGAGGACACTGAAGCTTTCTTT CATRGIEDTEAFF